This T cell receptor (beta chain) was profiled in a study of OX40 agonist ivuxolimab in advanced cancers. About the research overall: At 0.01 to 10 mg/kg, ivuxolimab was administered intravenously to patients every 2 weeks.

Germline CDR1 reads MNHEY; CDR2 reads SVGAGI. The CDR3 length is 13 residues. V was shortened by 11 bases and J by 8 bases, with 22 bases between the two germline ends. Peripheral blood came from all dose cohorts at three timepoints. TCRdb's copy holds only in-frame clones and misses some; the assay was immunoSEQ multiplex PCR. The table records 75,000 to 100,000 clones, approximately 90% of them present only once. Source: CD4+ or CD8+ T cells sorted from blood, taken in a trial of the OX40 agonist ivuxolimab. The chain joins TRBV6-5 to TRBJ2-7; possible D gene TRBD2, 7 bases. This TCR derives from an adult with an advanced solid tumor such as melanoma, head and neck, liver or kidney cancer. This CDR3 is CAAREGGGSKQYF. The DNA for the CDR3 is TGTGCCGCGCGTGAGGGAGGGGGTAGTAAGCAGTACTTC.